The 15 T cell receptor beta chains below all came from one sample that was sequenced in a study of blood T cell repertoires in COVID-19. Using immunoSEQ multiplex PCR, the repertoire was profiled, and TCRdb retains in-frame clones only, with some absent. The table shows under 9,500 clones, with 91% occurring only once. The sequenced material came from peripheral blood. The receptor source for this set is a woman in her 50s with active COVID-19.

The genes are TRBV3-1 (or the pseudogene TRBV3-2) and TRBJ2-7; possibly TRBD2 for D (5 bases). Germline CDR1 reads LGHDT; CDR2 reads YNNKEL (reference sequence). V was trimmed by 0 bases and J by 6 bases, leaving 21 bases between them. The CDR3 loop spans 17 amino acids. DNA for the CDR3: TGTGCCAGCAGCCAAGATTGGGGTCTGCGAGGAGGAGGCGAGCAGTACTTC. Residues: CASSQDWGLRGGGEQYF.

The CDR3 DNA reads TGTGCCAGCAGCGACGTCCTAGAGAATACGCAGTATTTT. As protein: CASSDVLENTQYF. This chain uses TRBV14 with TRBJ2-3; D not resolved. The CDR3 has 13 residues. CDR1 and CDR2 (germline): SGHDN, FVKESK. The ends were cut back, 5 bases at V and 7 bases at J, with 13 bases in the middle.

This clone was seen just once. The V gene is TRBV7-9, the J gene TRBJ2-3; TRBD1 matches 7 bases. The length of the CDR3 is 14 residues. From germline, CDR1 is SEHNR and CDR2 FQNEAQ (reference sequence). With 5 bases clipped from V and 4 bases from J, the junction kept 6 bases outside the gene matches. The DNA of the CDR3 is TGTGCCAGCAGCCCTGACAGGGAAGCAGATACGCAGTATTTT. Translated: CASSPDREADTQYF.

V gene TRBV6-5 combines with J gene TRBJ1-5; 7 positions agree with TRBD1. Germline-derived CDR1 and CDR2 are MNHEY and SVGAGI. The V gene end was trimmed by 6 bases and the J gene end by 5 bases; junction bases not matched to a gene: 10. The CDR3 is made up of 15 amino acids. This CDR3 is CASRRTTGAHQPQHF. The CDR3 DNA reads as TGTGCCAGCAGACGAACAACAGGGGCCCATCAGCCCCAGCATTTT.

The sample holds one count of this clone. In DNA form, the CDR3 reads TGTGCCAGTAGTACCCCGAGGGGACAGGCTGGCAATCAGCCCCAGCATTTT. Encoded protein: CASSTPRGQAGNQPQHF. J is TRBJ1-5 and V is TRBV19, with TRBD1 matching over 8 bases. The V gene's germline CDR1 is LNHDA and CDR2 SQIVND (reference sequence). V gave up 4 bases and J gave up 2 bases; unmatched junction bases: 10. CDR3 length: 17 amino acids.

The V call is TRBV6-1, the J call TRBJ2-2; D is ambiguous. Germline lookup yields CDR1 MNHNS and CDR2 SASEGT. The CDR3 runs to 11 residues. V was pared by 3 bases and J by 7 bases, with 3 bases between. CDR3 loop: CASSDIGELFF. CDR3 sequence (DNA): TGTGCCAGCAGTGACATCGGGGAGCTGTTTTTT.

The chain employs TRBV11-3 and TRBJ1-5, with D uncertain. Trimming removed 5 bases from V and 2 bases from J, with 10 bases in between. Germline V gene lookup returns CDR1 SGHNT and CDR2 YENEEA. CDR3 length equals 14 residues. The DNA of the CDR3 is TGTGCCAGCAGCCGGTCCGGGTGCAATCAGCCCCAGCATTTT. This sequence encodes CASSRSGCNQPQHF.

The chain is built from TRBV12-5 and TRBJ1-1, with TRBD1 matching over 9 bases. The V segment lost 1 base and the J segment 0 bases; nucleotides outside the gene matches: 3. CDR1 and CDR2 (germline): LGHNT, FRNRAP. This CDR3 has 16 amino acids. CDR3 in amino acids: CASGLETGGLNTEAFF. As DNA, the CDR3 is TGTGCTAGTGGTTTGGAAACAGGGGGCTTGAACACTGAAGCTTTCTTT. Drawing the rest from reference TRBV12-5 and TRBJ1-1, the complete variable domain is DARVTQTPRHKVTEMGQEVTMRCQPILGHNTVFWYRQTMMQGLELLAYFRNRAPLDDSGMPKDRFSAEMPDATLATLKIQPSEPRDSAVYFCASGLETGGLNTEAFFGQGTRLTVV.

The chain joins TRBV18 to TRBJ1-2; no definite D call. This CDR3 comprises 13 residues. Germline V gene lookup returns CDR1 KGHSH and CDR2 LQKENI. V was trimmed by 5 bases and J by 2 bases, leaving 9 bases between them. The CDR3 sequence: CASSSSGNYGYTF. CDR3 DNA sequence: TGTGCCAGCTCATCGTCCGGGAACTATGGCTACACCTTC.

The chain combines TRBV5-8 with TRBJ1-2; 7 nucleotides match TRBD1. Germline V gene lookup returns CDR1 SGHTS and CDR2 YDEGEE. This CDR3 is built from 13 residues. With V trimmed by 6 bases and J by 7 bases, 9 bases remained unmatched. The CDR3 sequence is CASTDPTGLGYTF. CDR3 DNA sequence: TGTGCCAGCACCGACCCGACAGGGCTTGGCTACACCTTC.

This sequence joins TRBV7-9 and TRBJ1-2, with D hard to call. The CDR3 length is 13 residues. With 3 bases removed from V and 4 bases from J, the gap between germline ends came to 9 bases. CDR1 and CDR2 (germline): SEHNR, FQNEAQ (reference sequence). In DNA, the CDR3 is TGTGCCAGCAGCTTTTGGAGCGGCTATGGCTACACCTTC. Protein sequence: CASSFWSGYGYTF. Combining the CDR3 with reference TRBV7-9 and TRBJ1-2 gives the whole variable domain DTGVSQNPRHKITKRGQNVTFRCDPISEHNRLYWYRQTLGQGPEFLTYFQNEAQLEKSRLLSDRFSAERPKGSFSTLEIQRTEQGDSAMYLCASSFWSGYGYTFGSGTRLTVV.

CDR3 in amino acids: CASSFGTGAYEQYF. The DNA for the CDR3 is TGCGCCAGCAGCTTTGGGACAGGGGCCTACGAGCAGTACTTC. The V call is TRBV5-1, the J call TRBJ2-7; 10 nucleotides align to TRBD1. With V trimmed by 2 bases and J by 2 bases, 1 base remained unmatched. The germline V gene encodes CDR1 SGHRS and CDR2 YFSETQ. This CDR3 has 14 amino acids.

Written as DNA, the CDR3 is TGTGCCAGCAGCCGGCTAGCGGGAGCGGTCGATACGCAGTATTTT. This translates into CASSRLAGAVDTQYF. This chain links TRBV14 with TRBJ2-3; 10 bases align to TRBD2. The CDR3 has 15 residues. In germline, CDR1 is SGHDN, CDR2 FVKESK. V shed 4 bases, J shed 6 bases, and the junction held 7 bases outside the gene matches. Supplemented by reference TRBV14 and TRBJ2-3, the full variable domain reads EAGVTQFPSHSVIEKGQTVTLRCDPISGHDNLYWYRRVMGKEIKFLLHFVKESKQDESGMPNNRFLAERTGGTYSTLKVQPAELEDSGVYFCASSRLAGAVDTQYFGPGTRLTVL.

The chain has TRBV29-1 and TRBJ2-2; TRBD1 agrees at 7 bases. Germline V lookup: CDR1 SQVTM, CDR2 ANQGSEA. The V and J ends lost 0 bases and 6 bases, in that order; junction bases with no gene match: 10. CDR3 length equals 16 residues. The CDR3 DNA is TGCAGCGTTGAAGACGGGACAGAAGGTGACGCCGGGGAGCTGTTTTTT. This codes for CSVEDGTEGDAGELFF.

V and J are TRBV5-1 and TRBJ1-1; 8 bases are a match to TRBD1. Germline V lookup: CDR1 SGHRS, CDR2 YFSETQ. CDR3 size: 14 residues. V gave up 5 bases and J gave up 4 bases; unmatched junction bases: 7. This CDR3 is CASRPGGLGTEAFF. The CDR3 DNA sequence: TGCGCCAGCAGGCCAGGGGGCTTGGGCACTGAAGCTTTCTTT.